The entry that follows covers one T cell receptor (beta chain) sequence. The data stem from a study of technical replicates of blood from several donors. V lost 8 bases and J lost 7, with 18 bases in between. The CDR3 is made up of 14 amino acids. Germline assignment: CDR1 SGHTA and CDR2 FQGTGA. Sequencing used immunoSEQ multiplex PCR; TCRdb keeps in-frame clones, though not all of them. The sample lists roughly 72,000 clones; 95% to 98% were seen once. The sequence came from a human donor in good health. The chain couples TRBV7-3 to TRBJ2-1, with D tentatively TRBD2 (6 bases). The sample was T cells isolated from PBMCs. The CDR3 region has the DNA TGTGCCAGCCGGGGCGGGACGGTGAGGAATGAGCAGTTCTTC. It yields the protein CASRGGTVRNEQFF. Drawing the rest from reference TRBV7-3 and TRBJ2-1, the complete variable domain is GAGVSQTPSNKVTEKGKYVELRCDPISGHTALYWYRQSLGQGPEFLIYFQGTGAADDSGLPNDRFFAVRPEGSVSTLKIQRTERGDSAVYLCASRGGTVRNEQFFGPGTRLTVL.